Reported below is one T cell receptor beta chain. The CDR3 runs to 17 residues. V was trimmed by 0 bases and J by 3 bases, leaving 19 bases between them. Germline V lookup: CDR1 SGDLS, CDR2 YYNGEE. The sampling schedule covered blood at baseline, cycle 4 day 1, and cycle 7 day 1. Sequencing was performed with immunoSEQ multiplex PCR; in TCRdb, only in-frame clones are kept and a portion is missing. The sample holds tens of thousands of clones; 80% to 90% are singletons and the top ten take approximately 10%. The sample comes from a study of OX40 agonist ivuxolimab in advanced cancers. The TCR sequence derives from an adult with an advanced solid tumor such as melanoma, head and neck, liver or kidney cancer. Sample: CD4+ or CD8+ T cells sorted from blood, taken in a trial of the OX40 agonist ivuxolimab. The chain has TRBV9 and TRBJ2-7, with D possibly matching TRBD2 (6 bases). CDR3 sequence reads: CASSVGPGRAGVYEQYF. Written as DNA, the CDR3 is TGTGCCAGCAGCGTAGGCCCGGGTCGAGCGGGTGTCTACGAGCAGTACTTC.